Below are 5 T cell receptor beta chains sequenced from a single sample in a study of cytomegalovirus exposure and HLA in healthy donors. Sequencing was performed with immunoSEQ multiplex PCR; in TCRdb, only in-frame clones are kept and a portion is missing. The table lists roughly 170,000 clones, about four fifths of them singletons. The specimen sequenced was PBMCs. The source is a woman aged 18-29 years in good health and CMV-seropositive.

This clone has only one observation. The chain couples TRBV5-6 to TRBJ2-1; possible D gene TRBD1, 5 bases. V was pared by 4 bases and J by 1 base, with 6 bases between. CDR3 size: 13 residues. The germline V gene encodes CDR1 SGHDT and CDR2 YYEEEE. The CDR3 sequence is CASSHRSYNEQFF. The CDR3 bases are TGTGCCAGCAGCCACAGGTCCTACAATGAGCAGTTCTTC.

The chain has TRBV7-2 and TRBJ2-3, with a possible D match to TRBD2 (6 bases). The germline V and J ends were trimmed by 1 base and 6 bases, with 8 bases remaining between them. The V gene's germline CDR1 is SGHTA and CDR2 FQGNSA. CDR3 length equals 13 residues. CDR3 DNA sequence: TGTGCCAGCAGCTTAGGCGGGATTGATACGCAGTATTTT. It translates to CASSLGGIDTQYF.

Written as DNA, the CDR3 is TGTGCCAGCAGTACCCCGGGACAGGGGACGGATACGCAGTATTTT. Residues: CASSTPGQGTDTQYF. The rearrangement joins TRBV6-5 to TRBJ2-3; 10 bases are shared with TRBD1. The V segment lost 5 bases and the J segment 6 bases; nucleotides outside the gene matches: 8. The CDR3 is 15 amino acids. Germline CDR1 and CDR2: MNHEY and SVGAGI.

The CDR3: CASSLVAGVYNEQFF. The CDR3 DNA is TGTGCCAGCAGCTTAGTGGCGGGGGTCTACAATGAGCAGTTCTTC. The V gene is TRBV7-2, the J gene TRBJ2-1; TRBD2 matches at 7 bases. V shed 1 base and J 3 bases; nucleotides not matched to a gene: 3. Germline V gene lookup returns CDR1 SGHTA and CDR2 FQGNSA. There are 15 residues in the CDR3.

The J gene is TRBJ2-3, the V gene TRBV4-1; unclear D gene. Germline CDR1 MGHRA, CDR2 YSYEKL. V was trimmed by 5 bases and J by 1 base, leaving 7 bases between them. The CDR3 contains 13 residues. For the CDR3, the DNA is TGCGCCAGCAGCAATTCGGGCACAGATACGCAGTATTTT. It encodes CASSNSGTDTQYF.